This T cell receptor beta chain was sequenced in a study of shared clonotypes between healthy human individuals. The V end lost 6 bases, the J end lost 0 bases, and 9 bases lay between the germline ends. Germline values: CDR1 MNHEY, CDR2 SVGAGI. The CDR3 spans 15 residues. Repertoires were generated with immunoSEQ multiplex PCR, while TCRdb's copy carries only in-frame clones and drops some. This table has 950,000 to 1,100,000 clones, 75% to 85% appearing once. Sequencing input: memory CD4+ T cells from PBMCs. The subset denotes: CD45RA-negative fraction. The chain carries TRBV6-5 and TRBJ2-6; D perhaps matches TRBD2 (5 bases). The TCR originated in a man aged 18 to 30 in good health. Some clones in this sample may be carry-over from other donors' samples. The CDR3 spells CASSSAASGANVLTF. The CDR3 nucleotides are TGTGCCAGCAGCTCAGCGGCCTCTGGGGCCAACGTCCTGACTTTC.